One and the same sample provided the 3 T cell receptor beta chains below, sequenced in a study of cytomegalovirus exposure and HLA in healthy donors. 60 Vbeta and 13 Jbeta primers were used in PCR. Clones were read by immunoSEQ multiplex PCR, and TCRdb kept only the in-frame ones, dropping some. The sample records around 150,000 clones, approximately 71% being singletons. Sample: PBMCs. These receptors were taken from a man aged 50 to 59 in good health and CMV-seronegative.

A few counts support this clone. V is TRBV11-2 and J is TRBJ1-6; tentative D call: TRBD1 (6 bases). V dropped 3 bases and J dropped 3 bases, with 12 bases sitting between them. This CDR3 comprises 16 residues. Germline-derived CDR1 and CDR2 are SGHAT and FQNNGV. The CDR3: CASSLGRGNYNSPLHF. DNA of the CDR3: TGTGCCAGCAGCTTGGGGAGGGGGAACTATAATTCACCCCTCCACTTT.

As DNA, the CDR3 is TGTGCCAGCAGAGACTTTTCTAGCGGGGGCACAGATACGCAGTATTTT. Translating it yields CASRDFSSGGTDTQYF. The chain is built from TRBV28 and TRBJ2-3; 9 bases align to TRBD2. This CDR3 is built from 16 residues. Germline CDR1 is MDHEN and CDR2 is SYDVKM. V dropped 6 bases and J dropped 1; count of bases not matched to a gene: 8.

This chain joins TRBV6-5 and TRBJ1-3; 8 nucleotides agree with TRBD1. The V segment lost 0 bases and the J segment 4 bases; nucleotides outside the gene matches: 2. The V gene's germline CDR1 is MNHEY and CDR2 SVGAGI. This CDR3 has 15 residues. CDR3 region: CASSYSRQGGNTIYF. The DNA for the CDR3 is TGTGCCAGCAGTTACTCCCGACAGGGGGGAAACACCATATATTTT.